The 29 T cell receptor beta chains given below trace back to one sample, sequenced in a study of blood T cell repertoires in COVID-19. Clones were read by immunoSEQ multiplex PCR, and TCRdb kept only the in-frame ones, dropping some. The profile shows roughly 220,000 clones, roughly 80% of them singletons. Sequencing used peripheral blood. These TCRs come from a young man with active or convalescent COVID-19.

CDR3 residues: CASSFNPRETQYF. The CDR3 bases are TGCGCCAGCAGCTTTAATCCCAGAGAGACCCAGTACTTC. V usage is TRBV5-1 and J usage is TRBJ2-5; D gene ambiguous. Germline CDR1 is SGHRS and CDR2 is YFSETQ. Trimming removed 2 bases at V and 4 bases at J, with 9 bases between. This CDR3 comprises 13 residues.

This chain links TRBV28 with TRBJ1-5, with D possibly being TRBD1 (6 bases). Per germline, CDR1 MDHEN and CDR2 SYDVKM. The CDR3 is 15 residues long. The V and J ends lost 5 bases and 1 base respectively, with 12 bases between them. The CDR3 DNA reads as TGTGCCAGCAGTCCGACCAGGGGAAGCAATCAGCCCCAGCATTTT. Protein: CASSPTRGSNQPQHF.

The gene calls are TRBV29-1 and TRBJ2-5; tentatively, D is TRBD2 (6 bases). Trimming removed 8 bases from V and 5 bases from J, with 15 bases in between. This CDR3 region has 12 residues. Germline V gene sequence: CDR1 SQVTM, CDR2 ANQGSEA. The CDR3 sequence is CSLGEGRETQYF. DNA of the CDR3: TGCAGCCTGGGGGAAGGGAGGGAGACCCAGTACTTC.

This chain joins TRBV7-2 and TRBJ1-2; TRBD1 matches 9 bases. This CDR3 spans 16 amino acids. Trimming at V came to 5 bases and at J to 0 bases, leaving 7 bases not matched to a gene. Germline V gives CDR1 SGHTA, CDR2 FQGNSA. The CDR3 sequence: CASSPQGQGPNYGYTF. The CDR3 nucleotides read TGTGCCAGCAGCCCACAGGGACAGGGCCCTAACTATGGCTACACCTTC.

The chain combines TRBV6-2 or TRBV6-3 with TRBJ1-1; a weak D match, TRBD1 (6 bases). CDR1 MNHEY and CDR2 SVGEGT come from the germline V gene. The CDR3 spans 13 residues. The V end lost 2 bases, the J end lost 5 bases, and 9 bases lay between the germline ends. This CDR3 is CASSYPGETEAFF. CDR3 sequence (DNA): TGTGCCAGCAGTTACCCAGGGGAAACTGAAGCTTTCTTT.

This CDR3 reads CAWSPKGADTQYF. The CDR3, as DNA: TGTGCCTGGAGCCCCAAGGGGGCAGATACGCAGTATTTT. The chain employs TRBV30 and TRBJ2-3, with D maybe TRBD1 (6 bases). CDR1 is GTSNPN and CDR2 is SVGIG in the germline V gene (reference sequence). The CDR3 consists of 13 residues. The V gene lost 3 bases and the J gene lost 4 bases, with 11 bases spanning the gap.

The chain uses TRBV27 and TRBJ1-2; maybe TRBD1 (5 bases). Between the trimmed V and J ends, which lost 11 bases and 5 bases, there was a span of 24 bases. Germline CDR1 MNHEY, CDR2 SMNVEV (reference sequence). This CDR3 contains 15 residues. Written as DNA, the CDR3 is TGTGCCCCATGGGAGGGGCCATCCTATAGGTATGGCTACACCTTC. This encodes CAPWEGPSYRYGYTF.

This clone appeared once. V usage is TRBV28 and J usage is TRBJ1-6; D gene ambiguous. V was cut by 6 bases and J by 6 bases, with 12 bases left in between. CDR3 length equals 14 residues. CDR1 is MDHEN, CDR2 SYDVKM, per germline. CDR3 sequence reads: CASSPGSGNSPLHF. CDR3 in DNA: TGTGCCAGCAGCCCCGGGTCGGGTAATTCACCCCTCCACTTT.

The gene calls are TRBV15 and TRBJ1-3; D gene unclear. Germline CDR1 and CDR2: LNHNV and YYDKDF (reference sequence). The CDR3 is 14 residues long. V dropped 3 bases and J dropped 2 bases, with 8 bases sitting between them. CDR3 residues: CATSRYGTGNTIYF. Here the CDR3 DNA reads TGTGCCACCAGCAGGTACGGGACTGGAAACACCATATATTTT.

The chain is built from TRBV5-5 and TRBJ2-7; 7 bases fit TRBD1. Germline-derived CDR1 and CDR2 are SGHKS and YYEKEE (reference sequence). CDR3 length: 16 amino acids. Germline trimming cut 0 bases from V and 0 bases from J; bases unmatched to any gene: 6. The CDR3 coding sequence is TGTGCCAGCAGCTTGGAGGGACAGTACAGCTCCTACGAGCAGTACTTC. Its protein product is CASSLEGQYSSYEQYF.

This clone has a single count. The chain employs TRBV18 and TRBJ2-2, with 10 bases matching TRBD2. This CDR3 has 17 amino acids. In germline, CDR1 is KGHSH, CDR2 LQKENI. The trim removed 3 bases at V and 7 bases at J, leaving 11 bases unmatched. CDR3 DNA sequence: TGTGCCAGCTCACCCGCCGGCCTAGCGGGAGTTATCGGGGAGCTGTTTTTT. Its translation: CASSPAGLAGVIGELFF.

This chain links TRBV7-2 with TRBJ2-3; D is unresolved. CDR1 SGHTA and CDR2 FQGNSA come from the germline V gene. Trimming removed 1 base at V and 1 base at J, with 6 bases between. The CDR3 loop spans 14 amino acids. The CDR3 sequence: CASSLGTGTDTQYF. CDR3 DNA: TGTGCCAGCAGCTTAGGAACAGGCACAGATACGCAGTATTTT. Drawing the rest from reference TRBV7-2 and TRBJ2-3, the complete variable domain is GAGVSQSPSNKVTEKGKDVELRCDPISGHTALYWYRQSLGQGLEFLIYFQGNSAPDKSGLPSDRFSAERTGGSVSTLTIQRTQQEDSAVYLCASSLGTGTDTQYFGPGTRLTVL.

The chain couples TRBV5-4 to TRBJ1-1, with 9 bases matching TRBD1. This CDR3 region has 16 residues. CDR1 is SGHNT and CDR2 is YYREEE in the germline V gene (reference sequence). V lost 4 bases to trimming and J lost 1 base; unmatched junction nucleotides: 8. The CDR3, as DNA: TGTGCCAGCAGCGGCTCCGGGACAGGGAAGAACACTGAAGCTTTCTTT. Residues: CASSGSGTGKNTEAFF.

The chain recombines TRBV5-4 with TRBJ1-1; 7 nucleotides align to TRBD1. Germline CDR1 and CDR2: SGHNT and YYREEE (reference sequence). V lost 4 bases to trimming and J lost 1 base; unmatched junction nucleotides: 7. The CDR3 spans 15 residues. The CDR3 reads CASSPLTGANTEAFF. The CDR3 DNA reads TGTGCCAGCAGCCCACTCACAGGGGCGAACACTGAAGCTTTCTTT.

CDR3 coding DNA: TGTGCCAGTAGTATCCCCCAGGTCGGCAATCAGCCCCAGCATTTT. As protein: CASSIPQVGNQPQHF. J is TRBJ1-5 and V is TRBV19; D not resolved. The germline gives CDR1 LNHDA, CDR2 SQIVND (reference sequence). The V end was cut by 3 bases, the J end by 2 bases, with 11 bases between. The CDR3 contains 15 residues.

V and J are TRBV12-3 or TRBV12-4 and TRBJ2-7; the D gene is possibly TRBD1 (5 bases). The CDR3 covers 11 residues. Trimming removed 6 bases at V and 6 bases at J, with 9 bases between. This CDR3 is CASRNQGEQYF. DNA for the CDR3: TGTGCCAGCAGGAACCAGGGCGAGCAGTACTTC.

This sequence joins TRBV3-1 (or the pseudogene TRBV3-2) and TRBJ1-2; the D gene is possibly TRBD1 (6 bases). CDR1 is LGHDT and CDR2 is YNNKEL in the germline V gene (reference sequence). Trimming left V 1 base short and J 3 bases short, with 15 bases between. CDR3 size: 16 residues. CDR3 loop: CASSQGGGRGDYGYTF. CDR3 DNA sequence: TGTGCCAGCAGCCAAGGTGGGGGCAGGGGAGACTATGGCTACACCTTC.

Only one count was recorded for this clone. The chain has TRBV12-3 or TRBV12-4 and TRBJ1-1, with D perhaps TRBD1 (6 bases). There are 13 residues in the CDR3. Trimming removed 3 bases from V and 4 bases from J, with 9 bases in between. The CDR3 nucleotides are TGTGCCAGCAGTTTCGGACAGAGCACTGAAGCTTTCTTT. Translation: CASSFGQSTEAFF.

V is TRBV6-1 and J is TRBJ2-7; D might be TRBD2 (5 bases). V lost 2 bases and J lost 3, with 17 bases in between. The CDR3 consists of 16 residues. Looked up from germline, CDR1 is MNHNS and CDR2 is SASEGT. The CDR3 region has the DNA TGTGCCAGCAGTGAATGGGAGTTAGGAGTCCACTACGAGCAGTACTTC. Its protein product is CASSEWELGVHYEQYF.

CDR3 bases: TGCGCCAGCAGCTTACAGGGGGCGGACTATGGCTACACCTTC. This codes for CASSLQGADYGYTF. This chain uses TRBV5-1 with TRBJ1-2, with TRBD1 matching 9 bases. Germline V gives CDR1 SGHRS, CDR2 YFSETQ. V lost 2 bases and J lost 3; bases outside the gene matches: 2. The CDR3 is made up of 14 amino acids.

This chain links TRBV2 with TRBJ2-7; TRBD2 matches 9 bases. The CDR3 is 15 amino acids. V was pared by 6 bases and J by 5 bases, with 11 bases of the junction left unmatched. Germline V gene lookup returns CDR1 SNHLY and CDR2 FYNNEI. The CDR3 sequence: CASRASAGGPDEQYF. In DNA, the CDR3 is TGTGCCAGCAGGGCCTCTGCGGGGGGGCCGGACGAGCAGTACTTC.

The V and J genes are TRBV5-8 and TRBJ1-2; D gene uncertain. Germline V lookup: CDR1 SGHTS, CDR2 YDEGEE. CDR3 length: 15 amino acids. V lost 3 bases and J lost 5, with 17 bases in between. The CDR3 region is CASSYATEGGYGYTF. CDR3 coding DNA: TGTGCCAGCAGCTATGCGACGGAGGGCGGATATGGCTACACCTTC.

The chain employs TRBV2 and TRBJ2-7; the D gene is possibly TRBD2 (5 bases). Germline V gene sequence: CDR1 SNHLY, CDR2 FYNNEI. V was pared by 7 bases and J by 0 bases, with 7 bases between. The CDR3 has 12 residues. This chain's CDR3 is CASTGSSYEQYF. The CDR3 coding sequence is TGTGCCAGCACGGGGAGCTCCTACGAGCAGTACTTC.

V is TRBV2 and J is TRBJ1-2; D possibly corresponds to TRBD1 (5 bases). The CDR3 loop spans 12 amino acids. V was shortened by 3 bases and J by 10 bases, with 12 bases between the two germline ends. The germline V gene has CDR1 SNHLY and CDR2 FYNNEI. CDR3 sequence (DNA): TGTGCCAGCAGTGAGACAGCCTTAGACTACACCTTC. Amino acid sequence: CASSETALDYTF.

CDR3 coding DNA: TGCGCCAGCAGCCAAGAAACAGGGGGAGGCACTGAAGCTTTCTTT. Protein product: CASSQETGGGTEAFF. This chain connects TRBV4-3 to TRBJ1-1; 8 bases line up with TRBD1. The CDR3 is 15 amino acids. Trimming cost V 0 bases and J 4 bases; bases outside gene matches: 4. CDR1 and CDR2 from the germline V gene are LGHNA and YSLEER.

This clone turned up a few times. V and J are TRBV29-1 and TRBJ1-2, with 8 bases identical to TRBD1. The ends lost 5 bases at V and 4 bases at J; junction bases unmatched: 6. The CDR3 is 13 residues long. CDR1 is SQVTM and CDR2 is ANQGSEA in the germline V gene. In DNA form, the CDR3 reads TGCAGCGTTTGGACAGGGACGGGCTATGGCTACACCTTC. Its protein is CSVWTGTGYGYTF.

This chain links TRBV28 with TRBJ1-1; weak D call: TRBD1 (5 bases). V gave up 6 bases and J gave up 2 bases, with 10 bases separating them. The CDR3 is made up of 13 amino acids. CDR1 and CDR2 (germline): MDHEN, SYDVKM. The CDR3 spells CASRLQVNTEAFF. CDR3 nucleotide sequence: TGTGCCAGCAGGTTACAGGTAAACACTGAAGCTTTCTTT.

The chain is built from TRBV19 and TRBJ1-2, with unresolved D. From germline, CDR1 is LNHDA and CDR2 SQIVND (reference sequence). The germline V and J ends were trimmed by 7 bases and 4 bases, with 25 bases remaining between them. This CDR3 has 17 amino acids. For the CDR3, the DNA is TGTGCCAGTACCCCTGAGGTTCGGCGCCCCGAAACCTATGGCTACACCTTC. It codes for CASTPEVRRPETYGYTF.

To note about this clone: The junction shows a germline mismatch at one end, possibly a read error. The J gene is TRBJ1-4, the V gene TRBV4-3, with 8 bases aligning to TRBD1. The V gene's germline CDR1 is LGHNA and CDR2 YSLEER. The CDR3 has 15 amino acids. The CDR3 sequence is CASSQDVRGREKLFF. CDR3 nucleotides: TGCGCCAGCAGTCAAGATGTCAGGGGGCGTGAAAAACTGTTTTTT.